Listed here are 16 T cell receptor beta chains from one sample, sequenced in a study of blood T cell repertoires in COVID-19. TCRdb's table, derived via immunoSEQ multiplex PCR, lists solely in-frame clones and lacks some. The data contain 95,000 to 150,000 clones, 84% of them singletons. The sequencing sample was made of PBMCs or T cells enriched from blood (not recorded which). All receptors derive from a woman aged 25 to 39 who had recovered from COVID-19.

The chain uses TRBV5-1 and TRBJ2-1; D not resolved. CDR1 and CDR2 from the germline V gene are SGHRS and YFSETQ. The CDR3 has 14 residues. The germline V and J ends were trimmed by 4 bases and 1 base, with 9 bases remaining between them. The CDR3 nucleotides read TGCGCCAGCAGCAGCACCGGGTCCTACAATGAGCAGTTCTTC. This gives the protein CASSSTGSYNEQFF.

V usage is TRBV12-3 or TRBV12-4 and J usage is TRBJ1-2; D is ambiguous. This CDR3 has 13 residues. Deletions cut 3 bases from V and 3 bases from J, with 8 bases between. The CDR3 is CASSFGRYYGYTF. CDR3 sequence (DNA): TGTGCCAGCAGTTTTGGGCGTTACTATGGCTACACCTTC.

This chain uses TRBV7-6 with TRBJ2-7; 11 bases fit TRBD1. The CDR3 sequence is 15 residues long. The V segment lost 5 bases and the J segment 6 bases; nucleotides outside the gene matches: 9. Germline assignment: CDR1 SGHVS and CDR2 FNYEAQ. CDR3 amino acids: CASSANRDRGGEQYF. CDR3 DNA: TGTGCCAGCAGCGCCAACCGGGACAGGGGGGGCGAGCAGTACTTC.

This clone was detected only a few times. This chain links TRBV28 with TRBJ1-6, with 8 nucleotides matching TRBD1. CDR3 length: 13 residues. With V trimmed by 8 bases and J by 10 bases, 7 bases remained unmatched. CDR1 is MDHEN and CDR2 is SYDVKM in the germline V gene. In nucleotides, the CDR3 is TGTGCCAGCGGGATCAGGGGGCTATCACCCCTCCACTTT. Amino acids: CASGIRGLSPLHF.

V usage is TRBV5-4 and J usage is TRBJ2-7, with 15 bases identical to TRBD2. V lost 2 bases to trimming and J lost 9 bases; unmatched junction nucleotides: 3. The CDR3 has 14 amino acids. Germline CDR1 SGHNT, CDR2 YYREEE (reference sequence). CDR3 loop: CASSLGTSGRLQYF. For the CDR3, the DNA is TGTGCCAGCAGCTTAGGGACTAGCGGGAGGTTGCAGTACTTC.

The genes are TRBV5-1 and TRBJ2-7; 8 nucleotides agree with TRBD2. After removal of 2 bases from V and 3 bases from J, the junction contained 4 bases not matched to a gene. Germline V gives CDR1 SGHRS, CDR2 YFSETQ. This CDR3 has 14 amino acids. Written as DNA, the CDR3 is TGCGCCAGCAGCTTAAACAGCGGGAGCTACGAGCAGTACTTC. As protein: CASSLNSGSYEQYF.

The gene calls are TRBV7-8 and TRBJ1-1; D is possibly TRBD1 (5 bases). Trimming took off 3 bases at V and 8 bases at J, with 13 bases between the two ends. Germline V gene lookup returns CDR1 SGHVS and CDR2 FQNEAQ. The CDR3 extends over 13 amino acids. CDR3 residues: CASSFDTGVEAFF. The CDR3 DNA follows: TGTGCCAGCAGCTTCGACACGGGGGTAGAAGCTTTCTTT.

The sample holds one count of this clone. This sequence joins TRBV6-2 or TRBV6-3 and TRBJ1-5; D ambiguous. Deletions cut 1 base from V and 4 bases from J, with 8 bases between. The CDR3 is 14 amino acids. CDR1 is MNHEY, CDR2 SVGEGT, per germline. CDR3 nucleotide sequence: TGTGCCAGCAGTTACTTGGCCGAAAATCAGCCCCAGCATTTT. Its protein product is CASSYLAENQPQHF.

As regards this clone: Other DNA sequences in the same sample also yield this CDR3. V is TRBV5-1 and J is TRBJ1-2; possible D gene TRBD1, 5 bases. V was cut by 0 bases and J by 2 bases, with 5 bases left in between. Germline V gene lookup returns CDR1 SGHRS and CDR2 YFSETQ. CDR3 length: 13 amino acids. The CDR3, as DNA: TGCGCCAGCAGCTTGGGGACAAACTATGGCTACACCTTC. Its translation is CASSLGTNYGYTF.

The rearrangement links TRBV28 to TRBJ2-1; 9 positions match TRBD2. The CDR3 extends over 15 amino acids. CDR1 and CDR2 (germline): MDHEN, SYDVKM. The V gene end was trimmed by 3 bases and the J gene end by 8 bases; junction bases not matched to a gene: 8. Here the CDR3 DNA reads TGTGCCAGCAGTTTCGTAGCGGGAGCGATCGATGAGCAGTTCTTC. Translating gives CASSFVAGAIDEQFF.

This chain connects TRBV27 to TRBJ2-7, with D possibly TRBD1 on 7 matching bases. The germline V gene encodes CDR1 MNHEY and CDR2 SMNVEV (reference sequence). With 2 bases removed from V and 5 bases from J, the gap between germline ends came to 16 bases. This CDR3 contains 15 residues. CDR3 DNA sequence: TGTGCCAGCAGTTTAAGACAGGGAGGTATCCACGAGCAGTACTTC. It encodes CASSLRQGGIHEQYF.

This clone was recorded once. This chain joins TRBV9 and TRBJ2-1; a possible D gene is TRBD2 (6 bases). Germline V gives CDR1 SGDLS, CDR2 YYNGEE. V lost 2 bases, J lost 0 bases, and 18 bases lay in between. The CDR3 loop spans 18 amino acids. Here the CDR3 DNA reads TGTGCCAGCAGCGTCCAGAGTGGGGGGAGTGTCTCCTACAATGAGCAGTTCTTC. It codes for CASSVQSGGSVSYNEQFF.

The chain couples TRBV4-2 to TRBJ2-1; 9 bases align to TRBD2. In germline, CDR1 is LGHNA, CDR2 YNFKEQ. The CDR3 contains 16 residues. Germline trimming cut 0 bases from V and 4 bases from J; bases unmatched to any gene: 4. The CDR3 DNA sequence: TGTGCCAGCAGCCAAGATCTAAGCGGGAGGTACAATGAGCAGTTCTTC. Translated, it gives CASSQDLSGRYNEQFF.

V and J are TRBV7-9 and TRBJ1-2; D not certain. The CDR3 covers 12 residues. V was shortened by 5 bases and J by 2 bases, with 6 bases between the two germline ends. Per germline, CDR1 SEHNR and CDR2 FQNEAQ (reference sequence). Here the CDR3 reads CASSPLNYGYTF. In DNA form, the CDR3 reads TGTGCCAGCAGCCCTTTAAACTATGGCTACACCTTC.

The chain links TRBV28 to TRBJ1-1; 9 bases are shared with TRBD1. The V and J ends lost 1 base and 1 base, in that order; junction bases with no gene match: 4. From germline, CDR1 is MDHEN and CDR2 SYDVKM. The CDR3 runs to 16 residues. The CDR3 protein is CASSLYPGQGNTEAFF. The CDR3 DNA follows: TGTGCCAGCAGTTTATACCCGGGACAGGGGAACACTGAAGCTTTCTTT. The full variable domain, rest sourced from reference TRBV28 and TRBJ1-1, is DVKVTQSSRYLVKRTGEKVFLECVQDMDHENMFWYRQDPGLGLRLIYFSYDVKMKEKGDIPEGYSVSREKKERFSLILESASTNQTSMYLCASSLYPGQGNTEAFFGQGTRLTVV.

The CDR3 reads CASSLPFSGRRTDTQYF. As DNA, the CDR3 is TGTGCCAGCAGCTTACCCTTTAGCGGGAGACGGACAGATACGCAGTATTTT. This chain links TRBV11-2 with TRBJ2-3; 9 nucleotides agree with TRBD2. CDR1 and CDR2 (germline): SGHAT, FQNNGV. This CDR3 comprises 17 residues. V lost 2 bases to trimming and J lost 3 bases; unmatched junction nucleotides: 9.